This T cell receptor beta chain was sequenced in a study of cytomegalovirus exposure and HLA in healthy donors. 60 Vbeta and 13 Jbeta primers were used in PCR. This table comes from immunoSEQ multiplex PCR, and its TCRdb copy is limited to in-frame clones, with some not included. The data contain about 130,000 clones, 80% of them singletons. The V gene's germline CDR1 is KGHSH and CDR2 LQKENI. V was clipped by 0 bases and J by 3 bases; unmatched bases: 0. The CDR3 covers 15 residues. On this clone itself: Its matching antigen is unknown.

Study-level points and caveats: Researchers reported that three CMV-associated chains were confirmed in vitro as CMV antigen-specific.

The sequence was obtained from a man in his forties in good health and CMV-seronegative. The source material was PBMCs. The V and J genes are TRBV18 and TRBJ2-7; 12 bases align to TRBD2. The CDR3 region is CASSPPTSGSYEQYF. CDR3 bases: TGTGCCAGCTCACCACCGACTAGCGGGAGCTACGAGCAGTACTTC. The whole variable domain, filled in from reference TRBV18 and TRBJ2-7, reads NAGVMQNPRHLVRRRGQEARLRCSPMKGHSHVYWYRQLPEEGLKFMVYLQKENIIDESGMPKERFSAEFPKEGPSILRIQQVVRGDSAAYFCASSPPTSGSYEQYFGPGTRLTVT.